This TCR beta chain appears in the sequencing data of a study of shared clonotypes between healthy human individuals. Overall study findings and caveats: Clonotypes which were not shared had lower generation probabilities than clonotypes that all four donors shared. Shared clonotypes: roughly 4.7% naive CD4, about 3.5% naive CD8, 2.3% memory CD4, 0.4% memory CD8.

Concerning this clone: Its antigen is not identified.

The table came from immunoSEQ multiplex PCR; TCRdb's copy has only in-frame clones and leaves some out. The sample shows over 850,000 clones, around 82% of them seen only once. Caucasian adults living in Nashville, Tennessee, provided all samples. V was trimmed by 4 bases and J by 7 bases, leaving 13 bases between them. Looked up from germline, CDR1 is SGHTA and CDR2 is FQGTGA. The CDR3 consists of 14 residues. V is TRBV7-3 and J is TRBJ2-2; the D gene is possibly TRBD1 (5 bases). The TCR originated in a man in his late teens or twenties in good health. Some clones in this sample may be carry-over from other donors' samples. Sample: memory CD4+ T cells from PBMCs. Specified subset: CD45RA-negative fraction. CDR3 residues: CASSSRAPFGELFF. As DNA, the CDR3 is TGTGCCAGCAGCTCCAGGGCGCCCTTCGGGGAGCTGTTTTTT.